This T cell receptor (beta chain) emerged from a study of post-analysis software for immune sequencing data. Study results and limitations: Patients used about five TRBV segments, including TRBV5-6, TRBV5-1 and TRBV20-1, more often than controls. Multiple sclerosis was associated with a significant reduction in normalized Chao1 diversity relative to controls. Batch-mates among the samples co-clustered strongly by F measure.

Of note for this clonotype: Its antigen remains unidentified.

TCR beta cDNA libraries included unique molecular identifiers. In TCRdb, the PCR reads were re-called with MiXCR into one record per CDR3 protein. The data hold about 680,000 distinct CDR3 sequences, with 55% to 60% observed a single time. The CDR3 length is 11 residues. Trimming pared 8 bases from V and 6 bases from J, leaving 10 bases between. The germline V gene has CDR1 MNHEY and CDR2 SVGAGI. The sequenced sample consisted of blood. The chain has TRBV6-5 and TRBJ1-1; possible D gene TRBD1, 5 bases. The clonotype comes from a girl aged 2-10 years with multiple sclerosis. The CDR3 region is CASRGGAEAFF. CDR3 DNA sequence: TGTGCCAGCCGCGGGGGGGCTGAAGCTTTCTTT.